Reported below is one TCR beta chain. The entry originates in a study of blood T cell repertoires in COVID-19. Study information: COVID-19 samples collected from the United States, Italy and Spain covered acute and convalescent phases. PBMCs, B-cell-depleted T cells, or T cells provided the cDNA or gDNA that made up the material.

In the original analysis: Amplification of reference gene primers was used by the study to estimate nucleated cell counts. The repertoire was sequenced with immunoSEQ multiplex PCR; TCRdb's copy has only in-frame clones and lacks some. V and J calls and clone size come straight from that table; D and trimming were deduced from the DNA. The repertoire holds some 150,000 clones, with 75% to 80% as singletons. Sample: peripheral blood. The receptor was derived from a woman in her fifties or sixties with active or convalescent COVID-19.

CDR3 DNA sequence: TGCGCCAGCAGCCAAGAGGCGGGCGACGAGCAGTACTTC. Its protein product is CASSQEAGDEQYF. The rearrangement joins TRBV4-3 to TRBJ2-7; possibly TRBD2 for D (5 bases). CDR3 length: 13 residues. CDR1 and CDR2 from the germline V gene are LGHNA and YSLEER. Trimming took 0 bases from V and 5 from J, leaving 8 bases between them.